This is a list of T cell receptor beta chains from one sample in a study of T cells in Graves' hyperthyroidism and ophthalmopathy. TCRdb reprocessed the multiplex PCR reads via MiXCR and lists one record per CDR3 protein. Among about 560,000 distinct CDR3 sequences listed, more than 15% were seen once. Sequenced sample: blood. The receptors were sampled from a woman in her thirties with Graves' hyperthyroidism. CDR3s include the opening cysteine and the closing phenylalanine or tryptophan. Fields, in order: D gene, V gene, clone size, J gene, CDR3 protein, CDR3 DNA. D genes are given only for firm matches. Clone size is shown for a subset of rows, as once, few, many or a class of expanded clone.

NA	TRBV7-9	few	TRBJ2-2	CASQAETNTGELFF	TGTGCCAGCCAAGCCGAGACGAACACCGGGGAGCTGTTTTTT
NA	TRBV6-1	NA	TRBJ2-5	CASSGGPLEETQYF	TGTGCCAGCAGTGGGGGCCCCTTGGAAGAGACCCAGTACTTC
TRBD1	TRBV12-3/TRBV12-4	few	TRBJ2-7	CASSSHYTGTGVRYEQYF	TGTGCCAGCAGTTCCCATTACACCGGGACAGGGGTAAGGTACGAGCAGTACTTC
TRBD2	TRBV5-1	many	TRBJ2-3	CASSQSTSGSTDTQYF	TGCGCCAGCAGCCAATCGACTAGCGGGTCCACAGATACGCAGTATTTT
NA	TRBV29-1	many	TRBJ1-2	CSVEDTPSYGYTF	TGCAGCGTTGAAGATACCCCTAGCTATGGCTACACCTTC
NA	TRBV13	NA	TRBJ2-1	CASSAPSSVPYNEQFF	TGTGCCAGCAGCGCTCCATCTAGTGTCCCCTACAATGAGCAGTTCTTC
TRBD1	TRBV11-2	many	TRBJ2-7	CASSSDRPPYEQYF	TGTGCCAGCAGCTCGGACAGGCCTCCCTACGAGCAGTACTTC
NA	TRBV2	many	TRBJ2-1	CASSAGRERLLTEQFF	TGTGCCAGCAGTGCTGGTCGGGAGAGGTTGTTGACTGAGCAGTTCTTC
NA	TRBV7-9	many	TRBJ2-3	CASSLAVPSTDTQYF	TGTGCCAGCAGCTTAGCTGTTCCTAGCACAGATACGCAGTATTTT
NA	TRBV11-2	many	TRBJ1-1	CASSFSGRPDTEAFF	TGTGCCAGCAGCTTCTCAGGGAGGCCGGACACTGAAGCTTTCTTT
NA	TRBV24-1	many	TRBJ1-2	CATSAAVNYGYTF	TGTGCCACCAGTGCGGCCGTTAACTATGGCTACACCTTC
NA	TRBV5-1	NA	TRBJ1-1	CASSFTGGFSEAFF	TGCGCCAGCAGCTTCACCGGGGGATTTTCTGAAGCTTTCTTT
TRBD1	TRBV15	many	TRBJ2-7	CATSRKTGDYEQYF	TGTGCCACCAGCAGAAAGACAGGGGACTACGAGCAGTACTTC
NA	TRBV5-1	NA	TRBJ2-2	CASSGRTVGTGELFF	TGCGCCAGCAGCGGCCGAACGGTCGGGACCGGGGAGCTGTTTTTT
TRBD2	TRBV9	NA	TRBJ2-1	CASSERDLRAYNEQFF	TGTGCCAGCAGCGAGCGGGACCTCAGGGCCTACAATGAGCAGTTCTTC
NA	TRBV28	many	TRBJ2-7	CASSQGVPNLNRLEQYF	TGTGCCAGCAGCCAGGGAGTGCCCAACCTCAATAGGTTGGAGCAGTACTTC
NA	TRBV27	many	TRBJ2-7	CASSGGVHEQYF	TGTGCCAGCTCAGGAGGGGTACACGAGCAGTACTTC
NA	TRBV7-9	NA	TRBJ2-3	CASSLALPGDTQYF	TGTGCCAGCAGCTTAGCGCTTCCCGGAGATACGCAGTATTTT
TRBD1	TRBV6-1	NA	TRBJ1-5	CASSQTGVGENQPQHF	TGTGCCAGCAGCCAAACAGGGGTGGGTGAAAATCAGCCCCAGCATTTT
NA	TRBV20-1	NA	TRBJ1-1	CSTQANAEAFF	TGCAGTACACAGGCGAACGCTGAAGCTTTCTTT
NA	TRBV6-2/TRBV6-3	NA	TRBJ1-4	CASRPTGSTNEKLFF	TGTGCCAGCAGGCCTACGGGGTCAACTAATGAAAAACTGTTTTTT
NA	TRBV3-1	many	TRBJ1-5	CASSQGTVFRGQPQHF	TGTGCCAGCAGCCAAGGGACCGTTTTTAGGGGACAGCCCCAGCATTTT
NA	TRBV29-1	many	TRBJ1-1	CSVGGPLSEAFF	TGCAGCGTTGGGGGTCCTCTTTCTGAAGCTTTCTTT
NA	TRBV3-1	many	TRBJ2-3	CASSHPTDTQYF	TGTGCCAGCAGCCACCCCACAGATACGCAGTATTTT
TRBD2	TRBV7-8	many	TRBJ2-1	CASSSAREGLDEQFF	TGTGCCAGCAGCTCCGCGCGGGAGGGCCTTGATGAGCAGTTCTTC
NA	TRBV4-2	NA	TRBJ2-6	CASSQASGFISGANVLTF	TGTGCCAGCAGCCAAGCGTCAGGGTTTATCTCTGGGGCCAACGTCCTGACTTTC
TRBD1	TRBV29-1	NA	TRBJ2-7	CSVEGVGQGTPYEQYF	TGCAGCGTTGAAGGGGTGGGACAGGGGACTCCCTACGAGCAGTACTTC
NA	TRBV7-2	few	TRBJ2-2	CASSLPGLSNTGELFF	TGTGCCAGCAGCTTACCGGGCCTATCGAACACCGGGGAGCTGTTTTTT
NA	TRBV20-1	NA	TRBJ2-1	CSAPLGAMDEQFF	TGCAGTGCTCCTTTGGGTGCGATGGATGAGCAGTTCTTC
TRBD2	TRBV7-2	many	TRBJ2-5	CASSGAGGRETQYF	TGTGCCAGCAGCGGAGCGGGAGGGCGCGAGACCCAGTACTTC
NA	TRBV18	few	TRBJ2-7	CASSSKESGESSYEQYF	TGTGCCAGCTCTTCGAAGGAGTCCGGGGAGAGCTCCTACGAGCAGTACTTC
TRBD1	TRBV28	many	TRBJ2-7	CASGSGTGFHEQYF	TGTGCCAGCGGTTCCGGGACAGGGTTCCACGAGCAGTACTTC
NA	TRBV20-1	many	TRBJ1-5	CSASTGNWDQPQHF	TGCAGTGCTAGTACAGGGAATTGGGATCAGCCCCAGCATTTT
NA	TRBV18	many	TRBJ2-7	CASSPGVDYEQYF	TGTGCCAGCTCACCAGGGGTGGACTACGAGCAGTACTTC
TRBD2	TRBV3-1	few	TRBJ2-2	CASSRGGDTGELFF	TGTGCCAGCAGCCGCGGGGGGGACACCGGGGAGCTGTTTTTT
NA	TRBV6-5	many	TRBJ1-1	CASSYVGRGSTEAFF	TGTGCCAGCAGTTACGTCGGCAGAGGGAGCACTGAAGCTTTCTTT
NA	TRBV27	many	TRBJ1-4	CASSLRQSVATNEKLFF	TGTGCCAGCAGTTTACGACAGTCTGTTGCTACAAATGAAAAACTGTTTTTT